This T cell receptor beta chain was sequenced in a study of neurological immune-mediated disorders (dated by TCRdb to between 2019 and 2020). Describing the broader study: Among the roughly 35 multiple sclerosis patients, around 31 had relapsing-remitting MS and 3 had secondary progressive MS. Peripheral blood TCR-beta repertoires from patients with HTLV-I-associated myelopathy (HAM/TSP), patients with multiple sclerosis, and healthy controls were compared in the study using UMI-based sequencing. Longitudinal samples, technical triplicates and paired sorted CD4+ and CD8+ T-cell subsets, alongside PBMC samples, were included among the approximately 110 TCR-beta libraries. Longitudinal HAM/TSP donors and healthy donors each had 3 time-points at intervals of roughly 3-45 months. The cohort included approximately 68 subjects: roughly 14 with HAM/TSP, about 34 with multiple sclerosis, and some 20 healthy controls. Results the study describes overall, beyond this receptor: In phylogenetic analysis, the repertoires of 18 of 34 MS patients grouped into a cluster of related CDR3 sequences, which suggests a possible signature at the repertoire level. TCR clonal expansion was highest in HAM/TSP patients and lowest in MS patients, with MS patients falling below even healthy controls. The MS cluster showed no association with clinical or MRI features, and the authors stated that larger cohorts are needed. Expanded clones from different subjects shared no identical CDR3 amino acid sequences, which suggests that TCR-beta repertoires were private in all groups.

The time point tag for this specimen amounts to: longitudinal time-point 3. Libraries from unsorted PBMCs were made from 2 million PBMCs kept in RNAlater at -80 degrees C until RNA extraction. Multiple sclerosis patients were enrolled in a US clinical protocol under which disease progression was evaluated by magnetic resonance imaging. Peripheral blood underwent Ficoll-Hypaque density gradient centrifugation to isolate PBMCs, which were then cryopreserved in liquid nitrogen. To synthesize cDNA, template-switch 5'RACE was performed with a primer carrying a 10-nucleotide random unique molecular identifier so that each TCR transcript was tagged. Every sequencing run yielded over 200 million TCR-beta sequences covering 15-18 subjects. Total RNA was extracted with the RNeasy kit. The KAPA Real-time Library Amplification kit was used to amplify TCR-beta VDJ regions with primers for the TCR constant region and the 5'RACE anchor. Sample indexes and Illumina adaptors were added in a first PCR, after which library yield was increased in a second PCR. After Ampure bead purification, the roughly 650 bp TCR product was size-selected on a 2% E-gel SizeSelection system. Before pooling, library quality was assessed on a Bioanalyzer, concentration was determined with Qubit, and library quantification was performed with the Kapa Library Quantification kit. An Illumina HiSeq 2500 sequenced the libraries paired-end 2 x 150 bp. To increase sequence diversity, roughly 24-31% phiX was spiked into each library pool. Per the authors' processing: The quality-filtered reads were processed with the UMI-based MiGEC pipeline, whose error correction step removed more than 75% of the raw TCR sequences. IMGT germline references were used for aligning VDJ genes, and each clonotype was defined as a unique CDR3 amino acid sequence together with its V-J genes. Clonal expansion, Shannon diversity and CDR3 relatedness were evaluated with VDJtools (CalcPairwiseDistances, ClusterSamples), while phylogenetic trees were built in CLCbio workbench. Clones with at least 8 unique UMIs were defined as expanded, with this threshold being based on coefficient-of-variation modelling across technical triplicates. TCRdb reanalyzed the raw reads on its own, using fastp at Q25 for trimming and MiXCR for clone calling, and kept in-frame beta chains. Rows matching on CDR3 protein sequence are summarized as one entry with the most common DNA and genes. TCRdb, not the original authors, processed these V and J calls. The sample table contains approximately 85,000 distinct CDR3 sequences; only one count was recorded for roughly 4.5% of them. The ten largest clones add up to 4.5% to 6% of the sample.

This clonotype was seen repeatedly, ten times or more. Which antigen it targets is not known. One end of the junction does not line up with germline, which may come from a read error. This receptor was taken from a woman aged 55-69 years with multiple sclerosis. Sequencing input: PBMCs.

The sequenced DNA is TGTGCCAACAGCCAAGATCCGGGGGGGCCTGGGAATGAGCAGTTCTTC. This codes for CANSQDPGGPGNEQFF. The sequence is built from TRBV3-1 and TRBJ2-1; 8 nucleotides in the junction match TRBD2. CDR1 LGHDT and CDR2 YNNKEL were looked up in the germline V gene (reference sequence). There are 16 amino acids in the CDR3, from cysteine to phenylalanine inclusive. The kept DNA is CDR3 alone, 48 bases in frame from the first base.